This T cell receptor beta chain was profiled in a study of technical replicates of blood from several donors. Clones were read by immunoSEQ multiplex PCR, and TCRdb kept only the in-frame ones, dropping some. The table has roughly 80,000 clones, around 94% seen once. The sequencing sample was made of T cells isolated from PBMCs. This receptor was taken from a human donor in good health.

The CDR3 is CASTAQDRGNEQFF. CDR3 DNA: TGTGCCAGCACCGCTCAGGACCGGGGCAATGAGCAGTTCTTC. The chain is built from TRBV2 and TRBJ2-1; D possibly corresponds to TRBD2 (5 bases). V lost 7 bases and J lost 6, with 16 bases in between. Germline V gives CDR1 SNHLY, CDR2 FYNNEI. This CDR3 has 14 amino acids.